The clone carrying this T cell receptor (beta chain) was counted ten times or more. Its antigen is undetermined. The data stem from a study of T cells in Graves' hyperthyroidism and ophthalmopathy. Overall study context: Blood from the periphery was taken at initial diagnosis, before any treatment.

The germline V gene has CDR1 SGHAT and CDR2 FQNNGV. Trimming removed 5 bases from V and 4 bases from J, with 19 bases in between. There are 16 residues in the CDR3. Study-wide findings and caveats: Ophthalmopathy cases were set apart from stable hyperthyroidism by a 13 V-J model. Blood shared most expanded thyroid clonotypes above 0.001.

RNA transcripts were the template for amplifying TCR beta CDR3 regions. The primer set for the first-round RT-PCR of the TCR CDR3 was HTBI. TCRdb itself ran the multiplex PCR reads through MiXCR, one entry per CDR3 protein. The table lists about 350,000 distinct CDR3 sequences, 13% to 15% of them singletons. This receptor was identified in a woman aged 55-69 years with Graves' ophthalmopathy. The chain uses TRBV11-2 and TRBJ2-3; D may be TRBD2 (6 bases). The sequenced material came from blood. CDR3 loop: CASSPNLANPADTQYF. The CDR3 DNA reads as TGTGCCAGCAGCCCTAACCTAGCGAACCCCGCAGATACGCAGTATTTT. Filled out from reference TRBV11-2 and TRBJ2-3, the complete variable domain reads EAGVAQSPRYKIIEKRQSVAFWCNPISGHATLYWYQQILGQGPKLLIQFQNNGVVDDSQLPKDRFSAERLKGVDSTLKIQPAKLEDSAVYLCASSPNLANPADTQYFGPGTRLTVL.